This TCR beta chain was identified in a study of control samples from healthy donors and cancer patients. The germline V gene encodes CDR1 LGHDT and CDR2 YNNKEL (reference sequence). The CDR3 has 16 residues. V shed 1 base and J shed 1 base, with 13 bases lying between them. Only in-frame clones appear in the TCRdb table, and some are missing; sequencing was by immunoSEQ multiplex PCR. The sample records about 220,000 clones, just under 95% being singletons. This receptor was taken from a man aged 50 to 59 in good health. Sequenced input: blood. This chain joins TRBV3-1 (or the pseudogene TRBV3-2) and TRBJ1-1, with D tentatively TRBD1 (5 bases). CDR3: CASSQGWGRSNTEAFF. In DNA form, the CDR3 reads TGTGCCAGCAGCCAAGGTTGGGGCAGATCGAACACTGAAGCTTTCTTT.